A selection of T cell receptor beta chains follows, all from one sample in a study of blood T cell repertoires in COVID-19. Profiling relied on immunoSEQ multiplex PCR, and the TCRdb table lists in-frame clones only, not all of them. The repertoire holds some 190,000 clones, with around 76% as singletons. The sample consisted of PBMCs or T cells enriched from blood (not recorded which). These receptors were taken from a woman aged 45 to 65 with acute COVID-19. Both conserved end residues are trimmed from each CDR3. The order of the fields is V gene, J gene, D gene, CDR3 protein. The D gene is left open where the match is weak.

V gene: TRBV7-3
J gene: TRBJ1-2
D gene: NA
CDR3 protein: ASSFSPSYGYT

V gene: TRBV29-1
J gene: TRBJ1-2
D gene: NA
CDR3 protein: SVVGGDYGYT

V gene: TRBV19
J gene: TRBJ1-2
D gene: TRBD1
CDR3 protein: ASWDATGGAAYYGYT

V gene: TRBV6-6
J gene: TRBJ2-3
D gene: NA
CDR3 protein: ASSPTPDTQY

V gene: TRBV7-6
J gene: TRBJ2-5
D gene: NA
CDR3 protein: ASSRDKPETQY

V gene: TRBV11-2
J gene: TRBJ2-2
D gene: TRBD2
CDR3 protein: ASSSRGGDTGELF

V gene: TRBV9
J gene: TRBJ1-3
D gene: NA
CDR3 protein: ASSVVAGSAGNTIY

V gene: TRBV11-2
J gene: TRBJ2-2
D gene: TRBD2
CDR3 protein: ASSLTSGVGGELF

V gene: TRBV7-6
J gene: TRBJ2-2
D gene: TRBD2
CDR3 protein: ASSPGLAGELF

V gene: TRBV13
J gene: TRBJ2-1
D gene: NA
CDR3 protein: ASAKRASSYNEQF

V gene: TRBV19
J gene: TRBJ2-3
D gene: TRBD2
CDR3 protein: ASTGRLSGGATDTQY

V gene: TRBV29-1
J gene: TRBJ2-3
D gene: TRBD2
CDR3 protein: SVEKGLAGPTDTQY

V gene: TRBV4-1
J gene: TRBJ1-4
D gene: TRBD1
CDR3 protein: ASSQLGTGGEKLF

V gene: TRBV19
J gene: TRBJ1-4
D gene: TRBD1
CDR3 protein: ASSRAGGDEKLF

V gene: TRBV29-1
J gene: TRBJ2-5
D gene: TRBD2
CDR3 protein: SVMTSGGAGTQY

V gene: TRBV19
J gene: TRBJ1-2
D gene: NA
CDR3 protein: ASSKGAGNNYGYT

V gene: TRBV7-6
J gene: TRBJ2-1
D gene: NA
CDR3 protein: ASSLHQVYNEQF

V gene: TRBV6-6
J gene: TRBJ1-1
D gene: TRBD1
CDR3 protein: ASSYFTGGTEAF

V gene: TRBV4-1
J gene: TRBJ1-3
D gene: NA
CDR3 protein: ASSQDPGRGNTIY

V gene: TRBV5-1
J gene: TRBJ2-3
D gene: TRBD2
CDR3 protein: ASSPGTSPLTDTQY

V gene: TRBV7-9
J gene: TRBJ1-3
D gene: NA
CDR3 protein: ASHRTGSGNTIY

V gene: TRBV6-5
J gene: TRBJ1-1
D gene: TRBD1
CDR3 protein: ASSYSNPGQRSF

V gene: TRBV28
J gene: TRBJ2-2
D gene: NA
CDR3 protein: ASSFLVNGELF

V gene: TRBV11-2
J gene: TRBJ1-3
D gene: NA
CDR3 protein: ASSLQLSSGNTIY

V gene: TRBV5-1
J gene: TRBJ1-6
D gene: TRBD1
CDR3 protein: ASRIRQGESPLH

V gene: TRBV7-9
J gene: TRBJ1-1
D gene: TRBD1
CDR3 protein: ASSLDLQGYQAF

V gene: TRBV25-1
J gene: TRBJ1-2
D gene: TRBD1
CDR3 protein: ASSDDTGGFYGYT

V gene: TRBV3-1/TRBV3-2
J gene: TRBJ2-3
D gene: NA
CDR3 protein: ASSPQRTSTDTQY

V gene: TRBV5-8
J gene: TRBJ1-5
D gene: TRBD1
CDR3 protein: ASSWAWGQGGNQPQH

V gene: TRBV5-1
J gene: TRBJ2-2
D gene: NA
CDR3 protein: ASSSLTGRKPGELF

V gene: TRBV2
J gene: TRBJ2-1
D gene: TRBD1
CDR3 protein: AGRQGVYNEQF

V gene: TRBV18
J gene: TRBJ1-6
D gene: NA
CDR3 protein: ASSPPNNSPLH

V gene: TRBV3-1/TRBV3-2
J gene: TRBJ1-5
D gene: NA
CDR3 protein: ASSQGAGRDRQPQH

V gene: TRBV5-1
J gene: TRBJ1-1
D gene: TRBD1
CDR3 protein: ASSLDTTQGKAF

V gene: TRBV30
J gene: TRBJ1-5
D gene: NA
CDR3 protein: AWTPLSGDGPQH

V gene: TRBV7-9
J gene: TRBJ1-1
D gene: TRBD1
CDR3 protein: ASSPGQGGLEAF

V gene: TRBV10-3
J gene: TRBJ1-2
D gene: TRBD1
CDR3 protein: AITPGQGFSYGYT

V gene: TRBV12-3/TRBV12-4
J gene: TRBJ1-5
D gene: NA
CDR3 protein: ASYSQSQPQH